This T cell receptor beta chain stems from a study of cytomegalovirus exposure and HLA in healthy donors. Regarding the study as a whole: Rarity characterized most TCR sequences, yet some public TCRs appeared in many donors.

There are 15 residues in the CDR3. The germline V gene has CDR1 MNHNS and CDR2 SASEGT. Trimming took 4 bases from V and 3 from J; bases not matched to a gene: 8. For this clone: Its antigen is unidentified.

Both 60 Vbeta primers and 13 Jbeta primers went into the PCR. The table came from immunoSEQ multiplex PCR; TCRdb's copy has only in-frame clones and leaves some out. The table includes fewer than 140,000 clones, 80% to 90% detected once. The chain has TRBV6-1 and TRBJ2-7; 8 bases are a match to TRBD2. The clonotype comes from a man aged 50 to 60 in good health and CMV-seronegative. Sequenced sample: PBMCs. CDR3 region: CASSGPGLAGYEQYF. The CDR3 DNA reads TGTGCCAGCAGTGGCCCTGGGCTAGCGGGCTACGAGCAGTACTTC.